This record looks at one T cell receptor beta chain sequence and its context. V was trimmed by 0 bases and J by 10 bases, leaving 13 bases between them. This CDR3 spans 13 amino acids. The germline V gene has CDR1 SQVTM and CDR2 ANQGSEA. An assay was performed, and its level was deep. Generated by immunoSEQ multiplex PCR, the TCRdb table keeps only in-frame clones and is missing some. The sample contains about 1 million clones, about 74% of which appear only once. The data are from a study of shared clonotypes between healthy human individuals. Background on the study: Researchers assigned three CD4 naive, three CD4 memory, two CD8 naive and one CD8 memory plate to each donor.

Material: memory CD4+ T cells sorted from blood. The subset here: CD45RA-negative fraction. The V and J genes are TRBV29-1 and TRBJ2-1, with D uncertain. The clonotype comes from a man aged 18-30 years in good health. The CDR3 coding sequence is TGCAGCGTTGAAGATCAAAGGTGGCTAGAGCAGTTCTTC. Encoded protein: CSVEDQRWLEQFF.